These T cell receptor beta chains were read from a single sample in a study of Ad26.COV2.S vaccination and SARS-CoV-2 variants. Libraries were prepared by immunoSEQ multiplex PCR; TCRdb keeps only in-frame clonotypes and omits some of them. The sample gives some 640,000 clones, more than 80% of which show up once; roughly 1.5% is in the top ten. The sample consisted of peripheral blood, taken in a trial of Ad26.COV2.S vaccine versus placebo. All receptors derive from a person between 18 and 65 years old who received the Ad26.COV2.S COVID-19 vaccine or a placebo. CDR3s include the opening cysteine and the closing phenylalanine or tryptophan. D genes are given only for firm matches. Clone size appears in some rows only: once, few, many, or a class for an expanded clone.

TRBV6-5	-	-	TRBJ1-2	TGTGCCAGCAGTTACTCGCCCGGACTCTATGGCTACACCTTC	CASSYSPGLYGYTF
TRBV18	-	-	TRBJ1-1	TGTGCCAGCTCACCGTCTTTGAACACTGAAGCTTTCTTT	CASSPSLNTEAFF
TRBV6-6	-	-	TRBJ1-2	TGTGCCAGCAGTTACTCGTCGGGAATTAACCTCTATGGCTACACCTTC	CASSYSSGINLYGYTF
TRBV4-3	-	-	TRBJ1-4	TGCGCCAGCAGAGGCTCATACGAAAAACTGTTTTTT	CASRGSYEKLFF
TRBV30	-	few	TRBJ1-6	TGTGCCTGTTCCCGGGATTCACCCCTCCACTTT	CACSRDSPLHF
TRBV27	TRBD1	-	TRBJ2-5	TGTGCCAGCAGTTTTCAGGGGGCATTTGAGACCCAGTACTTC	CASSFQGAFETQYF
TRBV7-9	TRBD1	-	TRBJ2-2	TGTGCCAGCAGCCTTGACAGGGCCGTAGGGGAGCTGTTTTTT	CASSLDRAVGELFF
TRBV12-3/TRBV12-4	TRBD1	-	TRBJ2-1	TGTGCCAGCACTGGACAGGGGGCGTGGGAGCAGTTCTTC	CASTGQGAWEQFF
TRBV7-2	-	-	TRBJ2-2	TGTGCCAGCAGCTTAGATCACACCGGGGAGCTGTTTTTT	CASSLDHTGELFF
TRBV7-2	TRBD2	-	TRBJ2-1	TGTGCCAGCAGCCAGGGACTAGCTTACAATGAGCAGTTCTTC	CASSQGLAYNEQFF
TRBV5-5	-	-	TRBJ1-1	TGTGCCAGCAGCCTGATAGACAGCCTTGAAGCTTTCTTT	CASSLIDSLEAFF
TRBV5-4	-	-	TRBJ1-6	TGTGCCAGCAGCTTGGATCCCGGATGGGGAGGGTCACCCCTCCACTTT	CASSLDPGWGGSPLHF
TRBV6-6	TRBD1	-	TRBJ2-5	TGTGCCAGTAAACAGGGGAGAGAGACCCAGTACTTC	CASKQGRETQYF
TRBV20-1	-	-	TRBJ2-1	TGCAGTGCTAGTTTACATAGCGGACTCTACAATGAGCAGTTCTTC	CSASLHSGLYNEQFF
TRBV7-2	-	-	TRBJ1-5	TGTGCCAGCAGCTTAGCGCCCGGACCGAATCAGCCCCAGCATTTT	CASSLAPGPNQPQHF
TRBV13	TRBD2	once	TRBJ2-1	TGTGCCAGCAGCAAACTAGCGGGAGCCGGGTCCCATGAGCAGTTCTTC	CASSKLAGAGSHEQFF
TRBV14	-	-	TRBJ1-2	TGTGCCAGCAGCCAACTCGGGACTCTGGGCTACACCTTC	CASSQLGTLGYTF
TRBV12-3/TRBV12-4	-	-	TRBJ2-1	TGTGCCAGCAGCCTTTGGGGCAATGAGCAGTTCTTC	CASSLWGNEQFF
TRBV7-6	-	-	TRBJ1-2	TGTGCCAGCAGCCATAGCGAGACAGGCCCTAACTATGGCTACACCTTC	CASSHSETGPNYGYTF
TRBV7-3	-	-	TRBJ2-2	TGTGCCAGCAGCTTAACGACAGGGGAGCTGTTTTTT	CASSLTTGELFF
TRBV18	-	few	TRBJ1-3	TGTGCCAGCTCACCCCAGGGGATAAATGGAAACACCATATATTTT	CASSPQGINGNTIYF
TRBV27	-	-	TRBJ2-7	TGTGCCAGCAGTCCCCGGTGGGGTAGCTCCTACGAGCAGTACTTC	CASSPRWGSSYEQYF
TRBV4-1	-	few	TRBJ2-3	TGCGCCAGCAGCCAAGGCGGATCGAGTTGGGGAAACACAGATACGCAGTATTTT	CASSQGGSSWGNTDTQYF
TRBV18	-	once	TRBJ1-3	TGTGCCAGCTCACTCGGGGCCCAGAACACCATATATTTT	CASSLGAQNTIYF
TRBV30	-	-	TRBJ1-4	TGTGCCTGGAGTGAGGCAGCCTTAGCTGAAAAACTGTTTTTT	CAWSEAALAEKLFF
TRBV29-1	-	-	TRBJ1-4	TGCAGCGGGGGTTATTACGAAAAACTGTTTTTT	CSGGYYEKLFF